The source of this T cell receptor beta chain is a study of OX40 agonist ivuxolimab in advanced cancers. Study-level background: Participants averaged approximately 60 years of age (range 23 to 79) and were around 85% male. Enrollees could have had prior anti-PD-1, anti-PD-L1 or anti-CTLA-4 therapy, which about 40% had received. Whole-study findings and limits: Researchers report that CD8+ T cells had, on average, more expanded clones than CD4+.

The table came from immunoSEQ multiplex PCR; TCRdb's copy has only in-frame clones and leaves some out. The sample consists of about 99,000 clones, more than 85% of them appearing once. Regarding this clone: What it binds is not known.

Germline V gene data show CDR1 as DFQATT and CDR2 as SNEGSKA (reference sequence). Trimming removed 3 bases from V and 8 bases from J, with 8 bases in between. The length of the CDR3 is 11 residues. The specimen comprised CD4+ or CD8+ T cells sorted from blood, sampled in a trial of the OX40 agonist ivuxolimab. This TCR derives from an adult with an advanced solid tumor such as melanoma, head and neck, liver or kidney cancer. The V and J genes are TRBV20-1 and TRBJ2-4; D uncertain. CDR3 in amino acids: CSASHADIQYF. Here the CDR3 DNA reads TGCAGTGCTAGCCACGCGGACATTCAGTACTTC.